This T cell receptor (beta chain) was captured by sequencing in a study of early T cells in non-severe SARS-CoV-2 infection. This clonotype was seen ten or more times. The antigen remains unidentified. One entry per CDR3 protein results from TCRdb running MiXCR on the 5' RACE reads. The table shows 25,000 to 35,000 distinct CDR3 sequences, with under 6% occurring only once. The study's findings and limits: Matching with VDJdb favored anti-spike CD8 responses (missing private and CD4 specificities).

This clonotype originated in an adult who was a healthcare worker with PCR-confirmed SARS-CoV-2 infection or an uninfected control (not recorded which). Sequenced sample: whole blood.

DNA of the CDR3: TGCAGCGCCACGGGACAGGGAGGCGCCACCGGGGAGCTGTTTTTT. Translating gives CSATGQGGATGELFF. The chain couples TRBV29-1 to TRBJ2-2, with 9 bases matching TRBD1. After removal of 7 bases from V and 4 bases from J, the junction contained 10 bases not matched to a gene. CDR1 and CDR2 (germline): SQVTM, ANQGSEA. The length of the CDR3 is 15 residues.